This TCR beta chain was observed in a study of T-cell reconstitution after alpha-beta-depleted transplantation in children. As it was prepared, the TCRbeta library received unique molecular identifiers. TCRdb passed the PCR reads through MiXCR, listing each CDR3 protein once. The sample carries approximately 270,000 distinct CDR3 sequences, 9.9% recorded once. This CDR3 is 13 amino acids long. Germline values: CDR1 MNHNS, CDR2 SASEGT. With V trimmed by 10 bases and J by 6 bases, 8 bases remained unmatched. This clonotype was observed a handful of times. The chain recombines TRBV6-1 with TRBJ2-2, with 7 nucleotides matching TRBD2. This sequence originates from a human donor who donated a stem cell graft to a child with SCID. This material consisted of PBMCs from the stem cell graft donor, taken from the stem cell graft. This chain's CDR3 is CAIGGSSAGELFF. CDR3 in DNA: TGTGCCATCGGGGGGTCCTCCGCCGGGGAGCTGTTTTTT.